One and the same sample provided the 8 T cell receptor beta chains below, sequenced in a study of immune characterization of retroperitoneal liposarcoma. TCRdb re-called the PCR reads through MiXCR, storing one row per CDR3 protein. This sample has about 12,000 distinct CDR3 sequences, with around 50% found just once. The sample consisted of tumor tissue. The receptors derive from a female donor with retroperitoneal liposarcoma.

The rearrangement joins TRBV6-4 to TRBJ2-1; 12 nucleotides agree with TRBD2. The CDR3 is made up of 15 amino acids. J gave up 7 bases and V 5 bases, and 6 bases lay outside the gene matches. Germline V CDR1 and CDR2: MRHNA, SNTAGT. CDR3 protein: CASSRLAGVGNEQFF. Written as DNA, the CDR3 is TGTGCCAGCAGTCGACTAGCGGGAGTAGGTAATGAGCAGTTCTTC.

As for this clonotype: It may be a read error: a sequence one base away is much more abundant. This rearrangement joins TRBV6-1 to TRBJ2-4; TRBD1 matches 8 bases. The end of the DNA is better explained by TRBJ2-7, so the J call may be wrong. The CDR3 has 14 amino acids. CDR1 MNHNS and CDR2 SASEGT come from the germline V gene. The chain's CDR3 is CASSEYNRGSEQYF. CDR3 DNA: TGTGCCAGCAGTGAATACAACAGGGGGTCCGAGCAGTACTTC.

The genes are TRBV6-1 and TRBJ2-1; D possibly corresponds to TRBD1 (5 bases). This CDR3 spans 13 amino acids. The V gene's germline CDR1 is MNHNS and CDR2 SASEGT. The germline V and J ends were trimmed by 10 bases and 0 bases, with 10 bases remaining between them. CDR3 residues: CATKTVSYNEQFF. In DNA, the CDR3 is TGTGCCACCAAGACAGTCTCCTACAATGAGCAGTTCTTC.

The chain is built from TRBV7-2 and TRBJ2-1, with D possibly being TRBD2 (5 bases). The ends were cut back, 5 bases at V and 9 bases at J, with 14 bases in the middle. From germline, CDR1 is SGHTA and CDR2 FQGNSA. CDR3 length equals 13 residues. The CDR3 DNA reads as TGTGCCAGCAGCCGGGGTCCTTGGTCTGAGCAGTTCTTC. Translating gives CASSRGPWSEQFF.

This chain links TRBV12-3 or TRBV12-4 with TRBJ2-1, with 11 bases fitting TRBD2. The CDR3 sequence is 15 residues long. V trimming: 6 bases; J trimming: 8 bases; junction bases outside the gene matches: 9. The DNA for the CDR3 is TGTGCCAGCAGCCCCGGGACTAGCGGCGTCGATGAGCAGTTCTTC. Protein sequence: CASSPGTSGVDEQFF.

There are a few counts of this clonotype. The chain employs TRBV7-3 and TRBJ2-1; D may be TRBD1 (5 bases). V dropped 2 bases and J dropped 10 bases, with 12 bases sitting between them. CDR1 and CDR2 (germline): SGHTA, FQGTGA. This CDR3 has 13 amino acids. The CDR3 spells CASSLGAAREQFF. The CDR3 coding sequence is TGTGCCAGCAGCTTAGGGGCAGCGAGGGAGCAGTTCTTC.

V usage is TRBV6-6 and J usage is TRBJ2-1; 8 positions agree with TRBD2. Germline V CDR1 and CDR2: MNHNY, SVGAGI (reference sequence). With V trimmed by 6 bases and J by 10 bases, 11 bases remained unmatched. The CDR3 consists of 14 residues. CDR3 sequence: CASSLDPGGYEQFF. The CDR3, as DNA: TGTGCCAGCAGCTTGGACCCGGGAGGGTACGAGCAGTTCTTC.

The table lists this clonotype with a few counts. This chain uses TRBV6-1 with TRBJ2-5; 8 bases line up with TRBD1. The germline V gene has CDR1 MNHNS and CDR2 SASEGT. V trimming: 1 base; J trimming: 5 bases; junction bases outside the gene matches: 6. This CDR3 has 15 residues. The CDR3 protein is CASSEGAGGSETQYF. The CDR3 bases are TGTGCCAGCAGTGAAGGTGCAGGGGGCTCGGAGACCCAGTACTTC.